This T cell receptor beta chain appears in the sequencing data of a study of T cell responses to AZD1222 COVID-19 vaccine. The table came from immunoSEQ multiplex PCR; TCRdb's copy has only in-frame clones and leaves some out. Of about 180,000 clones in the sample, roughly 94% are singletons; the top ten hold around 1.5%. Broader study findings: Among the donors, most were white British and more were female, and clonal diversity was possibly underestimated. Nearly half of spike-specific TCRs reportedly target variant regions that are unmutated in the B.1.351 and B.1.1.7 variants. AZD1222 recipients seropositive at baseline numbered only six or seven.

Germline V gene sequence: CDR1 SGHRS, CDR2 YFSETQ. Losses at the gene ends were 1 base for V and 7 bases for J; bases not matched to a gene: 14. This CDR3 has 17 residues. Second-dose intervals near 4 or 12 weeks were combined. This clone has just one count. What it binds is unknown. The chain carries TRBV5-1 and TRBJ1-2, with 9 bases lining up with TRBD1. The sequence was collected from an adult who received the AZD1222 COVID-19 vaccine. This sample comprised peripheral blood, obtained 28 days after the second AZD1222 dose. The CDR3 reads CASSLRDPGTGSIGYTF. CDR3 nucleotide sequence: TGCGCCAGCAGCTTGCGCGATCCGGGGACAGGGTCCATTGGCTACACCTTC.